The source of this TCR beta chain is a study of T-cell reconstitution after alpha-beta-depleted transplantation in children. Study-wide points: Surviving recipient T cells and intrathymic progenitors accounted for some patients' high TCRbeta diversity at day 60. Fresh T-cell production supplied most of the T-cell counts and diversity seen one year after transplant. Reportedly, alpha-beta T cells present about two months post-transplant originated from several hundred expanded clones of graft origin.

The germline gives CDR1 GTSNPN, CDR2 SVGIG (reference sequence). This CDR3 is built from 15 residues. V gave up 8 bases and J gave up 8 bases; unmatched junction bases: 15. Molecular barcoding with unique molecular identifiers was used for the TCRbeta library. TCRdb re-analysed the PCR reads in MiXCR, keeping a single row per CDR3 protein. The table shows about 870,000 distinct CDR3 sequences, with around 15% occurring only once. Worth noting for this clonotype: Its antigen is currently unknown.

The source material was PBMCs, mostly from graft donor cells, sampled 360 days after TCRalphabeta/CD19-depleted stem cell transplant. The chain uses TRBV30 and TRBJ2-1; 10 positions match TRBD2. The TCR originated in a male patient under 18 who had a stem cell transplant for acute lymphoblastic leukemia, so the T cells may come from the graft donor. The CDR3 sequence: CAGTTLAGEPDEQFF. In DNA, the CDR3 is TGTGCCGGGACCACCCTAGCGGGAGAGCCAGATGAGCAGTTCTTC.